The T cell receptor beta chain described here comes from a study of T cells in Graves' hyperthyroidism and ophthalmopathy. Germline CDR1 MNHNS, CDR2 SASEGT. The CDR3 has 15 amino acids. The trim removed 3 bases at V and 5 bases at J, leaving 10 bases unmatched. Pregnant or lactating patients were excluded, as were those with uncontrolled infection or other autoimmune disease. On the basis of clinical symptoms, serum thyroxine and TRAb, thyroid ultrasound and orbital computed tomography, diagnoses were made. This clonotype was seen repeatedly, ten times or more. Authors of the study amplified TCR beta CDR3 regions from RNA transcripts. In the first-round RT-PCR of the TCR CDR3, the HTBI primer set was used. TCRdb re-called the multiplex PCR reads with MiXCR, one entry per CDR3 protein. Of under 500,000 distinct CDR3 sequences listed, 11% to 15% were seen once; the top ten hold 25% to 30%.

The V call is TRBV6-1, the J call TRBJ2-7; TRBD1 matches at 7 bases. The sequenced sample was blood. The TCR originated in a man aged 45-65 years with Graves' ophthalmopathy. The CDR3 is CASSDPEDRVDEQYF. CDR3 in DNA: TGTGCCAGCAGTGACCCCGAAGACAGGGTGGACGAGCAGTACTTC.